This T cell receptor beta chain was identified during a study of shared clonotypes between healthy human individuals. General study points: Clonotype sharing among the donors was expected to vary with sequencing depth. Non-shared clonotypes were found to have lower generation probabilities than the clonotypes that were shared by all four of the sorted-subset donors. Limitation of the genetic and exposure-history diversity represented came from the few donors.

Germline V gene sequence: CDR1 MNHNY, CDR2 SVGAGI (reference sequence). The CDR3 covers 15 residues. Trimming removed 0 bases at V and 1 base at J, with 9 bases between. The authors split each subset's genomic DNA evenly across several immunoSEQ plates. Some clones are missing from TCRdb's copy, which holds only in-frame ones; the method was immunoSEQ multiplex PCR. This table has approximately 1,000,000 clones, around three quarters appearing once. This clone is a singleton in its sample. What it recognizes is unknown. The gene calls are TRBV6-6 and TRBJ1-1; D is undetermined. The source material was memory CD4+ T cells from PBMCs. As to subset: CD45RA-negative fraction. This clonotype was sampled from a man aged 18-30 years in good health. Some clones in this sample may be carry-over from other donors' samples. The CDR3 DNA reads as TGTGCCAGCAGTTACTCCCAGGCAGGGAACACTGAAGCTTTCTTT. This encodes CASSYSQAGNTEAFF.